This T cell receptor beta chain was sequenced during a study of regulatory T cells in long-lasting Graves disease. Findings of the study overall: Newly diagnosed Graves' patients exceeded persistent ones in TCR diversity.

V was cut by 5 bases and J by 3 bases, with 16 bases left in between. Looked up from germline, CDR1 is SGHTA and CDR2 is FQGNSA. The CDR3 totals 15 residues. The time point here: newly diagnosed GD, antithyroid drugs for less than 3 months. The TCR library used RNA extracted from PBMCs. Patient provenance is recorded as an endocrinology department in Xi'an, China. This clonotype was counted ten times or more. Antigen: not known. Relying on iRepertoire HTBI primers and Arm-PCR of CDR3 regions, the team built TCR beta libraries. Authors' analysis steps: Identification across samples found more than 55 TRBV and some 15 TRBJ segments. TCRdb processed the multiplex PCR reads anew with MiXCR; each CDR3 protein has one entry. The V and J calls were not made by the authors but by TCRdb's processing. The table has roughly 530,000 distinct CDR3 sequences, around 16% seen once; the top ten hold around a quarter.

These data were likewise used in another study, on T cells in Graves' hyperthyroidism and ophthalmopathy. As reported in that work: First-round RT-PCR of the TCR CDR3 relied on the HTBI primer set.

Sequenced here: peripheral blood mononuclear cells (PBMCs), sampled at new diagnosis, from a patient treated with antithyroid drugs. The V call is TRBV7-2, the J call TRBJ2-5, with a weak D call TRBD2 (5 bases). This receptor was taken from a woman between 40 and 65 years old with Graves disease. This chain's CDR3 is CASSRIDSGEETQYF. CDR3 nucleotides: TGTGCCAGCAGCCGAATCGACTCCGGGGAAGAGACCCAGTACTTC.